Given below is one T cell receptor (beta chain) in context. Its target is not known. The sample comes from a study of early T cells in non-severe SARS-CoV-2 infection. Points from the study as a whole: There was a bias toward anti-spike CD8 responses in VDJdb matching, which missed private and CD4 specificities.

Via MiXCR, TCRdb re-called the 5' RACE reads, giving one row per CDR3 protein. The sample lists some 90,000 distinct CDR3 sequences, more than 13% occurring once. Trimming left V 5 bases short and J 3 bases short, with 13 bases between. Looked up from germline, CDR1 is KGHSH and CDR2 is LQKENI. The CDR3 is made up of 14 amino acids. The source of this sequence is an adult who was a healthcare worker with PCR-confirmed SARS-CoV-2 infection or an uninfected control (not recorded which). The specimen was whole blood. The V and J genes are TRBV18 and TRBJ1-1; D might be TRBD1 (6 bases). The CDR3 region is CASSLGGTDTEAFF. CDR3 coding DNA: TGTGCCAGCTCATTAGGGGGAACGGACACTGAAGCTTTCTTT.